These 3 T cell receptor beta chains share one sample of origin, sequenced in a study of blood T cell repertoires in COVID-19. Here immunoSEQ multiplex PCR was the method, and the copy in TCRdb shows in-frame clones only, minus some. The table records about 240,000 clones, approximately 86% of them present only once. Sequenced: peripheral blood. The receptors derive from a man aged 55 to 70 who had recovered from COVID-19.

The genes are TRBV6-5 and TRBJ1-2; the D gene is possibly TRBD1 (5 bases). V lost 8 bases to trimming and J lost 2 bases, with 15 bases between them. The germline CDR1 and CDR2 sequences are MNHEY and SVGAGI. The CDR3 is made up of 14 amino acids. Here the CDR3 reads CASSLFAGNYGYTF. The CDR3, as DNA: TGTGCCAGCTCTTTATTCGCAGGGAACTATGGCTACACCTTC.

This chain connects TRBV6-5 to TRBJ1-5, with a tentative D call TRBD1 (6 bases). Germline-derived CDR1 and CDR2 are MNHEY and SVGAGI. The CDR3 length is 14 residues. Trimming left V 6 bases short and J 3 bases short, with 12 bases between. CDR3 sequence: CASRRGQTNQPQHF. CDR3 DNA: TGTGCCAGCAGGCGCGGACAGACCAATCAGCCCCAGCATTTT.

This sequence joins TRBV7-9 and TRBJ2-7; 12 bases agree with TRBD1. The CDR3 is 15 amino acids. Germline V gene data show CDR1 as SEHNR and CDR2 as FQNEAQ (reference sequence). Trimming at V came to 5 bases and at J to 4 bases, leaving 6 bases not matched to a gene. CDR3 loop: CASSKGDRGQYEQYF. The CDR3 coding sequence is TGTGCCAGCAGCAAAGGGGACAGGGGGCAATACGAGCAGTACTTC.